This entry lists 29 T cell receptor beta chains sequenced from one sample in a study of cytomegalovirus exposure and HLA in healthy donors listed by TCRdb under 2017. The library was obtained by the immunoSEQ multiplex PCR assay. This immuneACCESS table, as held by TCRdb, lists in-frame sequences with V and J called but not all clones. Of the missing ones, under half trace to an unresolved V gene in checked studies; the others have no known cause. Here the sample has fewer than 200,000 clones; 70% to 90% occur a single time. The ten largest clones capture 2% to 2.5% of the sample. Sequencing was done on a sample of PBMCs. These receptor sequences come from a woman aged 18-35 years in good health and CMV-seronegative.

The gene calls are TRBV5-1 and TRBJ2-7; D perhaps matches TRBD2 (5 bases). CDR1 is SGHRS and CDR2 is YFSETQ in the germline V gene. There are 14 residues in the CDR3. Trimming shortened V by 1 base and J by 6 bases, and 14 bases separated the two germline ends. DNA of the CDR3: TGCGCCAGCAGCTTGACCCAGGAGGTGGCCGAGCAGTACTTC. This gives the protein CASSLTQEVAEQYF. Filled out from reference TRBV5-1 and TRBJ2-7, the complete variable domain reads KAGVTQTPRYLIKTRGQQVTLSCSPISGHRSVSWYQQTPGQGLQFLFEYFSETQRNKGNFPGRFSGRQFSNSRSEMNVSTLELGDSALYLCASSLTQEVAEQYFGPGTRLTVT.

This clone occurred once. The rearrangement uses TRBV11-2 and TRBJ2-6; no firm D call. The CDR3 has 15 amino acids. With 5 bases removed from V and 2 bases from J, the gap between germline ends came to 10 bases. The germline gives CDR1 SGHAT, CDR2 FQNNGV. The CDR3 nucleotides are TGTGCCAGCAGCCCAACGAACACTGGGGCCAACGTCCTGACTTTC. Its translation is CASSPTNTGANVLTF.

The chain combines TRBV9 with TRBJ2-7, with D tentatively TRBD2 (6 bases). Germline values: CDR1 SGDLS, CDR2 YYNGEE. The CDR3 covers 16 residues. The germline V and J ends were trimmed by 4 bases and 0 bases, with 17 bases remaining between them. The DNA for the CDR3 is TGTGCCAGCAGCCCTTTAGTAGGAGGGCCCTCCTACGAGCAGTACTTC. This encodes CASSPLVGGPSYEQYF.

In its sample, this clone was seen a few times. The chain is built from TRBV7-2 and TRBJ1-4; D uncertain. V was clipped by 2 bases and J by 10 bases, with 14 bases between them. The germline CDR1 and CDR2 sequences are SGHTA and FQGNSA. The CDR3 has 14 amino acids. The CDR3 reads CASSLSGSSTKLFF. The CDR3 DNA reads TGTGCCAGCAGCTTATCTGGGAGTAGCACAAAACTGTTTTTT.

CDR3 bases: TGTGCCAGTAGTATAGCGGGAGGGGTTGCCGGGGAGCTGTTTTTT. This codes for CASSIAGGVAGELFF. The chain is built from TRBV19 and TRBJ2-2; 8 nucleotides line up with TRBD2. Germline V gene lookup returns CDR1 LNHDA and CDR2 SQIVND (reference sequence). The CDR3 has 15 residues. J was trimmed by 6 bases and V by 1 base; bases with no gene match: 4.

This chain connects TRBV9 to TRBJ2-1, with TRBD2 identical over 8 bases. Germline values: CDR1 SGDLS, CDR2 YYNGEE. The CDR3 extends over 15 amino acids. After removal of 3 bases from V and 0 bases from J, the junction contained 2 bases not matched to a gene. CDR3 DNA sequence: TGTGCCAGCAGCGAAGGACTAGCCTCCTACAATGAGCAGTTCTTC. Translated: CASSEGLASYNEQFF.

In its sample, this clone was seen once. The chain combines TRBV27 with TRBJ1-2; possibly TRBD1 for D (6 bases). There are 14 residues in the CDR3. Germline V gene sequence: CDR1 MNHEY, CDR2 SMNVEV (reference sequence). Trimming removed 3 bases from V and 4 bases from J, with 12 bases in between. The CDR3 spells CASSFRGGSYGYTF. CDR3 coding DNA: TGTGCCAGCAGTTTCAGGGGAGGGTCCTATGGCTACACCTTC.

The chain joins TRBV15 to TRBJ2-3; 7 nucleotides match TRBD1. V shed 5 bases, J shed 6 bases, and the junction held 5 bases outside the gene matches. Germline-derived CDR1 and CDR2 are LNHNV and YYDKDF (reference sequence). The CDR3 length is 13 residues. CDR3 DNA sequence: TGTGCCACCAGCTATACAGGGGCGGATACGCAGTATTTT. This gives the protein CATSYTGADTQYF.

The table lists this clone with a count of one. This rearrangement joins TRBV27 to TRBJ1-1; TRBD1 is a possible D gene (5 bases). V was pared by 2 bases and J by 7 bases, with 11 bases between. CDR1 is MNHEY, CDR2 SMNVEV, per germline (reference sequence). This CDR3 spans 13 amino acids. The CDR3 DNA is TGTGCCAGCAGTTTAAACAGGCTCGGTGAAGCTTTCTTT. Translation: CASSLNRLGEAFF.

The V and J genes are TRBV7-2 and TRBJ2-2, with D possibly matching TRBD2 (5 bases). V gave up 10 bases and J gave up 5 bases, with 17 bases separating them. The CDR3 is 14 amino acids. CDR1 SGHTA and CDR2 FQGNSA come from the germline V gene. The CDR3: CAISLWTGTGELFF. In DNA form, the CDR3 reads TGTGCCATCTCATTATGGACGGGGACCGGGGAGCTGTTTTTT.

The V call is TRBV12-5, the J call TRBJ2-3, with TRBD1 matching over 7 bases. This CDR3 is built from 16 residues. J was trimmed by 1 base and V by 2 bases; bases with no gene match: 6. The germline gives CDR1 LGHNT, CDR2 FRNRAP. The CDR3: CASGLTPGTGTDTQYF. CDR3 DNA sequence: TGTGCTAGTGGTTTGACTCCTGGGACAGGCACAGATACGCAGTATTTT.

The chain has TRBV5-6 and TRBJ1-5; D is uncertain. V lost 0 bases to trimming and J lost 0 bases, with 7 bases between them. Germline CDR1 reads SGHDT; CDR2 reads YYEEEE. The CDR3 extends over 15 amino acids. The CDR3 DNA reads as TGTGCCAGCAGCTTGGGTGCCTATAGCAATCAGCCCCAGCATTTT. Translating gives CASSLGAYSNQPQHF.

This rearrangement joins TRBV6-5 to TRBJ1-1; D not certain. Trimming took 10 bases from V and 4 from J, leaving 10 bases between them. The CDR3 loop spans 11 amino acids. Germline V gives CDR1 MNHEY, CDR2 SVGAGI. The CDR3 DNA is TGTGCCACCAGAGGAGGCACTGAAGCTTTCTTT. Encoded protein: CATRGGTEAFF.

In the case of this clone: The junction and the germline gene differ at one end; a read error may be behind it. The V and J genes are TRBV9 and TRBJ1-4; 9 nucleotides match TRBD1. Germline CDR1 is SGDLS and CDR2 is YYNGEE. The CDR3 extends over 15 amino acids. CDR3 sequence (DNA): TGTGCCAGCACCGTAGGGGGACAGGGAGGTGAAAAACTGTTTTTT. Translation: CASTVGGQGGEKLFF.

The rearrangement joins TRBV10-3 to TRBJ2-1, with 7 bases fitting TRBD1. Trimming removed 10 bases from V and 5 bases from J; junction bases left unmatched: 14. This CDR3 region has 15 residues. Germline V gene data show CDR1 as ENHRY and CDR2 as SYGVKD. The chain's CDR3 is CATYRTGTANNEQFF. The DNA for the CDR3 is TGTGCCACCTATAGAACCGGGACAGCAAACAATGAGCAGTTCTTC.

CDR3 sequence (DNA): TGCAGCGTTTCGGACAGGAGGTATGGCTACACCTTC. Its translation is CSVSDRRYGYTF. The J gene is TRBJ1-2, the V gene TRBV29-1, with 7 bases matching TRBD1. This CDR3 spans 12 amino acids. The germline V gene encodes CDR1 SQVTM and CDR2 ANQGSEA. Trimming at V came to 5 bases and at J to 5 bases, leaving 5 bases not matched to a gene.

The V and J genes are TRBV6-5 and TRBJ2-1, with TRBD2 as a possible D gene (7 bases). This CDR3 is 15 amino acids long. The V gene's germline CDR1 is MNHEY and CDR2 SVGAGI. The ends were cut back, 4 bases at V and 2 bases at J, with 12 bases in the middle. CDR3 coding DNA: TGTGCCAGCAGTTTAACAGGGAGGGCCTACAATGAGCAGTTCTTC. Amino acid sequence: CASSLTGRAYNEQFF.

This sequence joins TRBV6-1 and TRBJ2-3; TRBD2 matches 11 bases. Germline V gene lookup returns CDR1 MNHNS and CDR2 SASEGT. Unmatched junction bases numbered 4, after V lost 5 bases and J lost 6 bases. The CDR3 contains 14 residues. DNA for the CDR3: TGTGCCAGCAGTCGGACTAGCGGGCAGGATACGCAGTATTTT. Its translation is CASSRTSGQDTQYF.

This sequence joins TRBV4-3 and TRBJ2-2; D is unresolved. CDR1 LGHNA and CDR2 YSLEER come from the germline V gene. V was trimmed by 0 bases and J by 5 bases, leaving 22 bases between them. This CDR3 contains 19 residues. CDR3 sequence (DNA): TGCGCCAGCAGCCAAGAATACACCCCAAGCGCCCGATATACCGGGGAGCTGTTTTTT. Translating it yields CASSQEYTPSARYTGELFF.

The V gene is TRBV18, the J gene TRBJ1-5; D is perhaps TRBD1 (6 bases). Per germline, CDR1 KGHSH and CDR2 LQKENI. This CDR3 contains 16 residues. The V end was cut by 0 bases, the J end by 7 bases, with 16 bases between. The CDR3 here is CASSPPQGQVGQPQHF. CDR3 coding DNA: TGTGCCAGCTCACCACCCCAGGGGCAGGTCGGACAGCCCCAGCATTTT. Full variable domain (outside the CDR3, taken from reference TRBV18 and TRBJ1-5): NAGVMQNPRHLVRRRGQEARLRCSPMKGHSHVYWYRQLPEEGLKFMVYLQKENIIDESGMPKERFSAEFPKEGPSILRIQQVVRGDSAAYFCASSPPQGQVGQPQHFGDGTRLSIL.

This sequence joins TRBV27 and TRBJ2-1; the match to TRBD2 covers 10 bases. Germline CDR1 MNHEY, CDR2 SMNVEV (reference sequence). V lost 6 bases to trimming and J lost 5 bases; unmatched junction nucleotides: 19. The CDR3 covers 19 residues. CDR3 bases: TGTGCCAGCAGGCGGGGCCAGGGGGCTAGCGGGAGCCCAAACAATGAGCAGTTCTTC. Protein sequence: CASRRGQGASGSPNNEQFF.

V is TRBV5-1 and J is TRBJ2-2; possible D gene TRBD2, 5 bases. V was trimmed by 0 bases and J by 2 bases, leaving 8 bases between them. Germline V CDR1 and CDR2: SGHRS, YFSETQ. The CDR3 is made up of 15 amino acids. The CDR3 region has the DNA TGCGCCAGCAGCTTGGCTAGCTTAAACACCGGGGAGCTGTTTTTT. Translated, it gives CASSLASLNTGELFF. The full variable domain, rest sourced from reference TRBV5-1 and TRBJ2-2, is KAGVTQTPRYLIKTRGQQVTLSCSPISGHRSVSWYQQTPGQGLQFLFEYFSETQRNKGNFPGRFSGRQFSNSRSEMNVSTLELGDSALYLCASSLASLNTGELFFGEGSRLTVL.

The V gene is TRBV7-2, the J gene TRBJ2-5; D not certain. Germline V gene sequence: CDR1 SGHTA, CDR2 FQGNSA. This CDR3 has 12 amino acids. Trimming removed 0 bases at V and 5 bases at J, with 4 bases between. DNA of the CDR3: TGTGCCAGCAGCTTAGCCGTCGAGACCCAGTACTTC. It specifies CASSLAVETQYF.

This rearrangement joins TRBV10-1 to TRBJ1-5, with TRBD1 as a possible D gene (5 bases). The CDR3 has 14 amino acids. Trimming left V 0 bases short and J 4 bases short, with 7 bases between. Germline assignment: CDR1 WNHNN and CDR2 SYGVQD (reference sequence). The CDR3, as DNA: TGCGCCAGCAGTGAGTCGCAGGGTAATCAGCCCCAGCATTTT. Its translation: CASSESQGNQPQHF.

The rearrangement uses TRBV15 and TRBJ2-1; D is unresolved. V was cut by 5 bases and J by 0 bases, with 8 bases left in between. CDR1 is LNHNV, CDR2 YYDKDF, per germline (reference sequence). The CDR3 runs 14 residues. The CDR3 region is CATSPTSSYNEQFF. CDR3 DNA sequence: TGTGCCACCAGCCCCACAAGCTCCTACAATGAGCAGTTCTTC.

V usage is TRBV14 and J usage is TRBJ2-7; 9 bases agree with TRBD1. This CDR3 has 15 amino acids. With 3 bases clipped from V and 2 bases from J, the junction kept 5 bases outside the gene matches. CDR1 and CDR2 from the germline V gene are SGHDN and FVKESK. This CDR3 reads CASSHTRTGAYEQYF. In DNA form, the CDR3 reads TGTGCCAGCAGCCATACCCGGACAGGGGCCTACGAGCAGTACTTC. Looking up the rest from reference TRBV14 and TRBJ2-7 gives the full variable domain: EAGVTQFPSHSVIEKGQTVTLRCDPISGHDNLYWYRRVMGKEIKFLLHFVKESKQDESGMPNNRFLAERTGGTYSTLKVQPAELEDSGVYFCASSHTRTGAYEQYFGPGTRLTVT.

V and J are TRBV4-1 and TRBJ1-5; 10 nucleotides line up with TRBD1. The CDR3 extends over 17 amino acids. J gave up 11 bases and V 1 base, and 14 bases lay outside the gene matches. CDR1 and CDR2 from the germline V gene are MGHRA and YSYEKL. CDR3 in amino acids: CASSQVWDRGLNMAQHF. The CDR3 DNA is TGCGCCAGCAGCCAAGTATGGGACAGGGGACTAAATATGGCCCAGCATTTT.

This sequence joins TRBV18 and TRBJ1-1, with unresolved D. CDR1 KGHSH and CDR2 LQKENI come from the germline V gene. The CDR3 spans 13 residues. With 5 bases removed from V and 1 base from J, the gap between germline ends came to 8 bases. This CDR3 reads CASSYTKNTEAFF. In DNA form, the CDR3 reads TGTGCCAGCTCATACACGAAGAACACTGAAGCTTTCTTT.

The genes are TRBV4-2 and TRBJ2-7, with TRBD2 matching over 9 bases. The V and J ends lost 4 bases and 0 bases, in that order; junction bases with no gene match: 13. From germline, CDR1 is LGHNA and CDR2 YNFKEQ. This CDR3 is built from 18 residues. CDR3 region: CASSPLGDLAGSSYEQYF. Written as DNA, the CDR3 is TGTGCCAGCAGCCCCTTGGGGGATCTAGCGGGGAGCTCCTACGAGCAGTACTTC.